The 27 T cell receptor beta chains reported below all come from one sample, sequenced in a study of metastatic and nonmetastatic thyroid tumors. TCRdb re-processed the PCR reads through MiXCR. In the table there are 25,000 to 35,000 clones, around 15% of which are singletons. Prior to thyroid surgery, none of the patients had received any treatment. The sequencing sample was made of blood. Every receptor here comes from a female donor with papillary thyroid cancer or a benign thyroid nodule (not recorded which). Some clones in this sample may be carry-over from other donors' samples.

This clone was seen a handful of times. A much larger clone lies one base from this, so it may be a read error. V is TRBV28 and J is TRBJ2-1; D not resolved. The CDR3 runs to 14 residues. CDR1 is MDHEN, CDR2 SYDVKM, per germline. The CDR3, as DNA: TGTGCCAGCCTTAGCTCCGGCCATTACAATGAGCGGTTCTTC. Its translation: CASLSSGHYNERFF.

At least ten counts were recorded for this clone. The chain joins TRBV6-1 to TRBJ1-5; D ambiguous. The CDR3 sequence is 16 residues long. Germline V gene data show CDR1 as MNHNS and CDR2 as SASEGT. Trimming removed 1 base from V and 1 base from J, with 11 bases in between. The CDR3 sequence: CASSEEALVSNQPQHF. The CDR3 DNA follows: TGTGCCAGCAGTGAAGAAGCCTTGGTGAGCAATCAGCCCCAGCATTTT.

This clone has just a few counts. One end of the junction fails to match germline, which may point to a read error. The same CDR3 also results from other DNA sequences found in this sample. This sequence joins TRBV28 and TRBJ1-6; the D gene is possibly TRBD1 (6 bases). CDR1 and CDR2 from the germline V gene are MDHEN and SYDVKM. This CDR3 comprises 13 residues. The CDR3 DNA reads TGTGCCAGCAGGTGGGGGCCCAATTCACCCCTACACTTT. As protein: CASRWGPNSPLHF.

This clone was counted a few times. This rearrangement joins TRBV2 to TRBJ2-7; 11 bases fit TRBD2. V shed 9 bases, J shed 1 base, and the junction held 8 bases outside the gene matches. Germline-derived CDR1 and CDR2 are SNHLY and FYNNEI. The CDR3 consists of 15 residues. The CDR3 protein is CARQGLAGLSYEQYF. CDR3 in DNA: TGTGCCAGACAAGGACTAGCGGGTCTATCCTACGAGCAGTACTTC.

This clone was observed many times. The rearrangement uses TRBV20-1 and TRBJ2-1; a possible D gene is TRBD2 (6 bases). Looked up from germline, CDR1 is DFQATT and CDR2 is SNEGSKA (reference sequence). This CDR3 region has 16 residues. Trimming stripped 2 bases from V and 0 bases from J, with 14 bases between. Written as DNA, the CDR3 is TGCAGTGCTAGATCACCCCTCGGGGGCTCCTACAATGAGCAGTTCTTC. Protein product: CSARSPLGGSYNEQFF.

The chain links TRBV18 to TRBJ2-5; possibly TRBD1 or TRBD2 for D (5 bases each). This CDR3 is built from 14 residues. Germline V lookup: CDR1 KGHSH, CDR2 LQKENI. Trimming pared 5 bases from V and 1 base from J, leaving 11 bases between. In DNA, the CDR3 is TGTGCCAGCTCAGCAGGGACGGCCCAAGAGACCCAGTACTTC. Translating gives CASSAGTAQETQYF.

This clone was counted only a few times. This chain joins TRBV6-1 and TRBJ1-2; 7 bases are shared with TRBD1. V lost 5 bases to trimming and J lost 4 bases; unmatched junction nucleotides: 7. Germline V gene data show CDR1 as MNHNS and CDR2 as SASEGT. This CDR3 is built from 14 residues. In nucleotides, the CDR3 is TGTGCCAGCAGTCTTAACCGGGACAGCTATGGCTACACCTTC. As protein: CASSLNRDSYGYTF.

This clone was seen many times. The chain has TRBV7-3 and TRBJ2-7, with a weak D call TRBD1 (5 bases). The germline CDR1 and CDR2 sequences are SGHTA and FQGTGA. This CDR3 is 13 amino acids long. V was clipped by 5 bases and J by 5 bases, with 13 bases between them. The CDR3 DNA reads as TGTGCCAGCAGCCAGGGTGCGGCTAACGAGCAGTACTTC. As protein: CASSQGAANEQYF.

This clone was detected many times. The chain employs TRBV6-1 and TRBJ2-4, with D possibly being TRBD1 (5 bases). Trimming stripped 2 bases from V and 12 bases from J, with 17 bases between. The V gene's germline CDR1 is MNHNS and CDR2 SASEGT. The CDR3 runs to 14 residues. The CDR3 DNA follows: TGTGCCAGCAGTGAAAGCTCGAGGCAGGGCGATCAGTACTTC. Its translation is CASSESSRQGDQYF.

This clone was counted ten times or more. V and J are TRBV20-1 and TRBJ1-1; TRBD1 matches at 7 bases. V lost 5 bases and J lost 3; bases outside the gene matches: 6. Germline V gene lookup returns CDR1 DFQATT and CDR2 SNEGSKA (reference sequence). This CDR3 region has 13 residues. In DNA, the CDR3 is TGCAGTGCTGGGGAGACAGGGTACACTGAAGCTTTCTTT. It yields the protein CSAGETGYTEAFF.

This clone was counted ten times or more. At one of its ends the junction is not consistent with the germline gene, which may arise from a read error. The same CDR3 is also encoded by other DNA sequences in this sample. CDR3 nucleotides: TGTGCCGGCAGCTTACTAGCGGGAGTACCCTACAATGAGCAGTTCTTC. Protein: CAGSLLAGVPYNEQFF. V and J are TRBV11-2 and TRBJ2-1; 11 bases are a match to TRBD2. The CDR3 has 16 amino acids. The germline V gene encodes CDR1 SGHAT and CDR2 FQNNGV.

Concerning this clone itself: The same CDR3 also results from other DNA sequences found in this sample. CDR3 DNA sequence: TGTGCCAGCAGTCCTACAACCCCGGGACAGGGTCTAGACGAGCAGTACTTC. This translates into CASSPTTPGQGLDEQYF. The V and J genes are TRBV6-1 and TRBJ2-7; 9 bases are a match to TRBD1. The CDR3 is 17 amino acids. Germline V lookup: CDR1 MNHNS, CDR2 SASEGT. Trimming removed 5 bases from V and 5 bases from J; junction bases left unmatched: 16.

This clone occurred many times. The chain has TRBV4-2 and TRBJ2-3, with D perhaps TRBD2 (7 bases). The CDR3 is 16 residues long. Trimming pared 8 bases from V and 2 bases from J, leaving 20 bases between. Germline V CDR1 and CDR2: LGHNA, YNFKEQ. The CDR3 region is CASRGAPNLNTDTQYF. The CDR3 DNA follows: TGTGCCAGCCGGGGGGCGCCTAACCTCAACACAGATACGCAGTATTTT.

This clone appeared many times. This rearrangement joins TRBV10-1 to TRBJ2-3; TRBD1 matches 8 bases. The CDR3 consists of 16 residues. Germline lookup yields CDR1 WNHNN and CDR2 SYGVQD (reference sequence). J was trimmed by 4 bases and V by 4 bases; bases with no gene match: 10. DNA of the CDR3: TGCGCCAGCAGTGCCGCCGGGACAGGAAAGGCAGATACGCAGTATTTT. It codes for CASSAAGTGKADTQYF.

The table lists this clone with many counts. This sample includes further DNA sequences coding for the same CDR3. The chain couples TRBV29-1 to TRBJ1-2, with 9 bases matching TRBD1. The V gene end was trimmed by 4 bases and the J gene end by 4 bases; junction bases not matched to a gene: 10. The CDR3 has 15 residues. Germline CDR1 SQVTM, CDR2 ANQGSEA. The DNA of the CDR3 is TGCAGCGTTGGGGCGGGACAGGGAGGTCCCTATGGCTACACCTTC. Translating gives CSVGAGQGGPYGYTF.

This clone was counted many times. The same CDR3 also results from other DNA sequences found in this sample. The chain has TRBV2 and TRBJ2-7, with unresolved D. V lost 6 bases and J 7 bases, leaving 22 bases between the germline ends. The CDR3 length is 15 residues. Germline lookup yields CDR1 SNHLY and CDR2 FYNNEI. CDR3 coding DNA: TGTGCCAGCAGCCGAGAACAACGGGCCCTGGGGGAGCAGTACTTC. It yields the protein CASSREQRALGEQYF.

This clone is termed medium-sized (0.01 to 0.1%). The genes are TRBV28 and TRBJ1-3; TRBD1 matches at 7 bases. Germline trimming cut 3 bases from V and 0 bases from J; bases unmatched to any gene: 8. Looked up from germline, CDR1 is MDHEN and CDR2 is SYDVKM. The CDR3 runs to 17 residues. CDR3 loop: CASSLVVRGSSGNTIYF. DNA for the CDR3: TGTGCCAGCAGTTTGGTCGTCAGGGGGAGCTCTGGAAACACCATATATTTT.

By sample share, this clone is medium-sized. The CDR3 DNA reads TGTGCCAGCAGTTTAACAGGGGGCAGCTCACCCCTCCACTTT. Residues: CASSLTGGSSPLHF. This chain connects TRBV28 to TRBJ1-6; the match to TRBD1 covers 9 bases. V shed 2 bases, J shed 10 bases, and the junction held 3 bases outside the gene matches. The CDR3 extends over 14 amino acids. The germline gives CDR1 MDHEN, CDR2 SYDVKM.

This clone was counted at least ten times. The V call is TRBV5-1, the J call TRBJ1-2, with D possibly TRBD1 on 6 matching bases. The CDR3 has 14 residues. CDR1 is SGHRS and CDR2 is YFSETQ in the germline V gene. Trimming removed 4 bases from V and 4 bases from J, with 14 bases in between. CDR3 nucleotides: TGCGCCAGCAGCATCCCGACAGGAACCTATGGCTACACCTTC. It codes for CASSIPTGTYGYTF.

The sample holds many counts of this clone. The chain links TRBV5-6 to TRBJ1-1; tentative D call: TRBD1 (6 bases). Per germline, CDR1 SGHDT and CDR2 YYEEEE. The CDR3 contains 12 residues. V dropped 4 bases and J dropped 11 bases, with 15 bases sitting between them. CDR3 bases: TGTGCCAGCAGCCCGCAGGGGAATCTTGCTTTCTTT. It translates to CASSPQGNLAFF.

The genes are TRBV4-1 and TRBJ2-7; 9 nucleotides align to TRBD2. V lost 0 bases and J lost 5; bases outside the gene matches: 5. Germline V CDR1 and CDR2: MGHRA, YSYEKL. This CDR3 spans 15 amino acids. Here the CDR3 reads CASSQEAGGDHEQYF. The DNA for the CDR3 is TGCGCCAGCAGCCAAGAGGCGGGAGGGGATCACGAGCAGTACTTC.

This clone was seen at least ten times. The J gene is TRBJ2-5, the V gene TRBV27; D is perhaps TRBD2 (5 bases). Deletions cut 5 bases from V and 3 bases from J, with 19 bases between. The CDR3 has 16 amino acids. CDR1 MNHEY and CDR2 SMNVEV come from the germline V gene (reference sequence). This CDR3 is CASSVSGLVIEETQYF. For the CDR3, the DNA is TGTGCCAGCAGTGTTTCGGGGTTGGTTATTGAAGAGACCCAGTACTTC.

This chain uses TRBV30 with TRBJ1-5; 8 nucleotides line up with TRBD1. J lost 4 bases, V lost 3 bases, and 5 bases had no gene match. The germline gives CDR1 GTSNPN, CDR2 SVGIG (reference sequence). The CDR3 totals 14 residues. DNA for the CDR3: TGTGCCTGGAGCGAGACAGGGGAAAATCAGCCCCAGCATTTT. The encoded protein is CAWSETGENQPQHF.

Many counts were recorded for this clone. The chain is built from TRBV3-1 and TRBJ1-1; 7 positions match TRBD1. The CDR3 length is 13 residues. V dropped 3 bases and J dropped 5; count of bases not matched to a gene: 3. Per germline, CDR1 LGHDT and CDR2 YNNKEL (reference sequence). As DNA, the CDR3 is TGTGCCAGCAGCCAGACAGGGAGTACTGAAGCTTTCTTT. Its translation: CASSQTGSTEAFF.

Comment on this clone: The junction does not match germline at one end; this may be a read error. CDR3 residues: CSAYRQGVDETLLF. For the CDR3, the DNA is TGCAGTGCTTACCGACAGGGCGTGGATGAAACACTGTTGTTT. The V call is TRBV20-1, the J call TRBJ1-4; 7 nucleotides agree with TRBD1. Germline V gene data show CDR1 as DFQATT and CDR2 as SNEGSKA (reference sequence). This CDR3 has 14 residues.

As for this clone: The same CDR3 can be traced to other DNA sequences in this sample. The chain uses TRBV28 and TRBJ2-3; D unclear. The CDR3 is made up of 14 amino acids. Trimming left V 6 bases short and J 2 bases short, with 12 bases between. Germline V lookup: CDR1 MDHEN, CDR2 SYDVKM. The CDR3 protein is CASSFELPTDTQYF. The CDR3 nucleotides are TGTGCCAGCAGCTTTGAACTCCCCACAGATACGCAGTATTTT.

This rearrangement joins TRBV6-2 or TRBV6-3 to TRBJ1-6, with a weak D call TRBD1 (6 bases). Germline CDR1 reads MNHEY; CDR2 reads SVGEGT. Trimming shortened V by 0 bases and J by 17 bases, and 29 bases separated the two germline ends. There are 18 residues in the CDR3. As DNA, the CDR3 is TGTGCCAGCAGTTACTCGGGCCCTAGGGGGTGTAGGAGTTCACGCATCCACTTT. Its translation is CASSYSGPRGCRSSRIHF.